This T cell receptor (beta chain) was identified in a study of blood T cell repertoires in COVID-19. Seattle's enrolled individuals joined amid active infection and were then monitored longitudinally. Here immunoSEQ multiplex PCR was the method, and the copy in TCRdb shows in-frame clones only, minus some. The sample gives tens of thousands of clones, less than 90% of which show up once; 15% to 20% is in the top ten. The V gene end was trimmed by 3 bases and the J gene end by 2 bases; junction bases not matched to a gene: 2. CDR1 and CDR2 (germline): SGHTA, FQGNSA. The CDR3 extends over 14 amino acids.

The TCR was taken from a man aged 55 to 69 with COVID-19, enrolled during active disease. The chain has TRBV7-2 and TRBJ1-1; 8 nucleotides line up with TRBD1. The source material was peripheral blood. CDR3 sequence (DNA): TGTGCCAGCAGCTTCAGGGGGCTTAACACTGAAGCTTTCTTT. This sequence encodes CASSFRGLNTEAFF. The entire variable domain, with the rest obtained from reference TRBV7-2 and TRBJ1-1, is as follows: GAGVSQSPSNKVTEKGKDVELRCDPISGHTALYWYRQSLGQGLEFLIYFQGNSAPDKSGLPSDRFSAERTGGSVSTLTIQRTQQEDSAVYLCASSFRGLNTEAFFGQGTRLTVV.